This TCR beta chain comes out of a study of blood T cell repertoires in COVID-19. Overall study: Both acute and convalescent COVID-19 samples were obtained from the United States, Italy and Spain. The analysed material was cDNA or gDNA that came from T cells, B-cell-depleted T cells, or PBMCs.

Authors' data handling: Estimates of nucleated cell counts were drawn from the amplification of reference gene primers. Some clones are missing from TCRdb's copy, which holds only in-frame ones; the method was immunoSEQ multiplex PCR. From that table come the V and J calls and clone size; the DNA was used to work out D and trimming. Of under 250,000 clones listed, 70% to 90% are singletons. The ends were cut back, 0 bases at V and 8 bases at J, with 13 bases in the middle. Germline CDR1 KGHSH, CDR2 LQKENI. The CDR3 is made up of 14 amino acids. The sample consisted of peripheral blood. The rearrangement uses TRBV18 and TRBJ1-1, with D unclear. This sequence originates from a woman aged 70-85 years with active or convalescent COVID-19. In DNA form, the CDR3 reads TGTGCCAGCTCACCACCAGCCAGGCCCAACGAAGCTTTCTTT. As protein: CASSPPARPNEAFF.